Below, 20 T cell receptor beta chains from the same sample are listed, as sequenced in a study of beta chain features in type 1 diabetes. Expressed TCRB transcripts were sequenced because the entire RNA isolate underwent reverse transcription. The protocol was immunoSEQ multiplex PCR, while the TCRdb copy is restricted to in-frame clones and leaves out a portion. This sample yields about 240,000 clones, of which 25% to 30% are seen a single time; 3% to 4% belongs to the top ten. The sample was central memory CD4+ T cells from blood. The origin of the receptors is a man in his thirties or forties in good health.

The J gene is TRBJ2-7, the V gene TRBV7-2; 11 positions agree with TRBD2. Germline V lookup: CDR1 SGHTA, CDR2 FQGNSA. The CDR3 covers 18 residues. V shed 7 bases, J shed 3 bases, and the junction held 17 bases outside the gene matches. As DNA, the CDR3 is TGTGCCAGCAACCCCCCCCAAGACTGGACTAGCGGGTTCTACGAGCAGTACTTC. Amino acid sequence: CASNPPQDWTSGFYEQYF. The full variable domain, completed using reference TRBV7-2 and TRBJ2-7, is GAGVSQSPSNKVTEKGKDVELRCDPISGHTALYWYRQSLGQGLEFLIYFQGNSAPDKSGLPSDRFSAERTGGSVSTLTIQRTQQEDSAVYLCASNPPQDWTSGFYEQYFGPGTRLTVT.

This clone was observed a few times. The CDR3 sequence: CASSRSTEDTQYF. CDR3 sequence (DNA): TGTGCCAGCAGCCGATCGACTGAAGATACGCAGTATTTT. The chain is built from TRBV6-5 and TRBJ2-3; no clear D. This CDR3 is built from 13 residues. Trimming stripped 6 bases from V and 5 bases from J, with 12 bases between. CDR1 is MNHEY and CDR2 is SVGAGI in the germline V gene.

The chain is built from TRBV29-1 and TRBJ1-1, with unresolved D. Germline V gene lookup returns CDR1 SQVTM and CDR2 ANQGSEA. CDR3 length equals 14 residues. Trimming shortened V by 2 bases and J by 0 bases, and 10 bases separated the two germline ends. CDR3 in DNA: TGCAGCGTTGAAACGAAGGGCCTGAACACTGAAGCTTTCTTT. It is translated as CSVETKGLNTEAFF.

The chain couples TRBV30 to TRBJ1-1, with D possibly TRBD1 on 6 matching bases. V gave up 7 bases and J gave up 0 bases, with 18 bases separating them. Germline CDR1 reads GTSNPN; CDR2 reads SVGIG (reference sequence). The length of the CDR3 is 15 residues. DNA of the CDR3: TGTGCCTCAGGGCGGACAGCCTCTATGAACACTGAAGCTTTCTTT. Amino acid sequence: CASGRTASMNTEAFF.

This clone appeared a few times. V gene TRBV28 combines with J gene TRBJ2-1, with 8 bases that match TRBD1. CDR3 length: 15 amino acids. V shed 4 bases, J shed 7 bases, and the junction held 9 bases outside the gene matches. From germline, CDR1 is MDHEN and CDR2 SYDVKM. CDR3 sequence: CASSYQGARGNEQFF. DNA of the CDR3: TGTGCCAGCAGTTACCAGGGGGCCCGCGGAAATGAGCAGTTCTTC.

The chain uses TRBV7-2 and TRBJ2-5, with D tentatively TRBD1 (6 bases). The end of the DNA aligns better with TRBJ2-7, so the J call may be wrong. The germline V gene encodes CDR1 SGHTA and CDR2 FQGNSA. The CDR3 covers 13 residues. The CDR3 sequence: CASSLEQGYEQYF. The CDR3 coding sequence is TGTGCCAGCAGCTTAGAACAGGGCTACGAGCAGTACTTC.

The chain has TRBV7-2 and TRBJ2-5; D gene unclear. The CDR3 runs to 16 residues. V dropped 5 bases and J dropped 2 bases, with 18 bases sitting between them. Germline V gene lookup returns CDR1 SGHTA and CDR2 FQGNSA. CDR3 loop: CASSPWVGAPQETQYF. CDR3 coding DNA: TGTGCCAGCAGCCCGTGGGTTGGAGCACCGCAAGAGACCCAGTACTTC.

This clone was detected a few times. The J gene is TRBJ1-1, the V gene TRBV27, with 9 nucleotides matching TRBD1. CDR1 is MNHEY and CDR2 is SMNVEV in the germline V gene (reference sequence). The CDR3 length is 13 residues. The trim removed 2 bases at V and 9 bases at J, leaving 4 bases unmatched. The CDR3 reads CASSLAGTGKAFF. The CDR3 bases are TGTGCCAGCAGTTTAGCCGGGACAGGGAAAGCTTTCTTT.

In its sample, this clone was seen a few times. The J gene is TRBJ2-1, the V gene TRBV20-1; the D call may be TRBD1 or TRBD2 (5 bases each). V dropped 3 bases and J dropped 15 bases, with 15 bases sitting between them. The CDR3 is 11 residues long. CDR1 is DFQATT, CDR2 SNEGSKA, per germline (reference sequence). The CDR3 reads CSASPGTSRFF. The CDR3 nucleotides are TGCAGTGCTAGCCCCGGGACCTCGCGGTTCTTC.

The chain is built from TRBV15 and TRBJ1-4; the D is unclear. From germline, CDR1 is LNHNV and CDR2 YYDKDF (reference sequence). The CDR3 runs to 16 residues. V was trimmed by 0 bases and J by 12 bases, leaving 20 bases between them. CDR3 DNA: TGTGCCACCAGCAGAGATAGAAGGCCCCTTAGGTCGGAACTGTTTTTT. Encoded protein: CATSRDRRPLRSELFF. The full variable domain, rest sourced from reference TRBV15 and TRBJ1-4, is DAMVIQNPRYQVTQFGKPVTLSCSQTLNHNVMYWYQQKSSQAPKLLFHYYDKDFNNEADTPDNFQSRRPNTSFCFLDIRSPGLGDTAMYLCATSRDRRPLRSELFFGSGTQLSVL.

This clone was detected only a few times. The chain uses TRBV18 and TRBJ2-3; D may be TRBD1 (6 bases). Looked up from germline, CDR1 is KGHSH and CDR2 is LQKENI. The V and J ends lost 3 bases and 2 bases respectively, with 9 bases between them. CDR3 length equals 14 residues. The CDR3 reads CASSPRGITDTQYF. Written as DNA, the CDR3 is TGTGCCAGCTCACCGAGGGGGATCACAGATACGCAGTATTTT.

The chain combines TRBV13 with TRBJ1-4; a possible D gene is TRBD1 (5 bases). The V end lost 1 base, the J end lost 0 bases, and 6 bases lay between the germline ends. CDR3 size: 15 residues. Germline CDR1 and CDR2: PRHDT and FYEKMQ (reference sequence). The CDR3 DNA is TGTGCCAGCAGCTTAGAAGGGGCAACTAATGAAAAACTGTTTTTT. It is translated as CASSLEGATNEKLFF. The full variable domain, its missing parts supplied by reference TRBV13 and TRBJ1-4, is AAGVIQSPRHLIKEKRETATLKCYPIPRHDTVYWYQQGPGQDPQFLISFYEKMQSDKGSIPDRFSAQQFSDYHSELNMSSLELGDSALYFCASSLEGATNEKLFFGSGTQLSVL.

At least ten counts were recorded for this clone. The CDR3 DNA follows: TGTGCCAGCAGAGTAGCGGGAGTGACCGGGGAGCTGTTTTTT. It is translated as CASRVAGVTGELFF. J is TRBJ2-2 and V is TRBV11-2; 9 positions agree with TRBD2. J lost 5 bases, V lost 6 bases, and 4 bases had no gene match. Germline V gene data show CDR1 as SGHAT and CDR2 as FQNNGV. The CDR3 covers 14 residues.

CDR3 sequence reads: CSVDGAGSYEQYF. The DNA of the CDR3 is TGCAGCGTTGATGGGGCAGGCTCCTACGAGCAGTACTTC. This rearrangement joins TRBV29-1 to TRBJ2-7; D possibly corresponds to TRBD1 (5 bases). V shed 3 bases and J shed 0 bases, with 9 bases lying between them. The germline V gene encodes CDR1 SQVTM and CDR2 ANQGSEA. This CDR3 is 13 amino acids long.

This rearrangement joins TRBV5-6 to TRBJ2-2, with no clear D. Trimming removed 0 bases from V and 0 bases from J, with 6 bases in between. The germline V gene encodes CDR1 SGHDT and CDR2 YYEEEE. The CDR3 runs to 15 residues. The CDR3 nucleotides read TGTGCCAGCAGCTTGGTGGGAACGAACACCGGGGAGCTGTTTTTT. Protein sequence: CASSLVGTNTGELFF.

The CDR3 is CASSQGAAYGYTF. The CDR3 DNA follows: TGTGCCAGCAGCCAAGGGGCTGCCTATGGCTACACCTTC. The V gene is TRBV5-6, the J gene TRBJ1-2; tentatively, D is TRBD1 (5 bases). V lost 4 bases, J lost 4 bases, and 11 bases lay in between. The germline V gene has CDR1 SGHDT and CDR2 YYEEEE. The CDR3 length is 13 residues.

The rearrangement uses TRBV10-3 and TRBJ1-5; 8 nucleotides line up with TRBD1. The germline V gene encodes CDR1 ENHRY and CDR2 SYGVKD. The CDR3 contains 16 residues. J was trimmed by 2 bases and V by 2 bases; bases with no gene match: 5. The CDR3 region is CAISEGQGTGNQPQHF. The CDR3 bases are TGTGCCATCAGTGAGGGACAGGGCACGGGCAATCAGCCCCAGCATTTT.

There are a few counts of this clone. The chain employs TRBV7-9 and TRBJ2-3, with 8 bases aligning to TRBD2. In germline, CDR1 is SEHNR, CDR2 FQNEAQ (reference sequence). With V trimmed by 5 bases and J by 1 base, 5 bases remained unmatched. This CDR3 spans 15 amino acids. Here the CDR3 reads CASSTSGGRTDTQYF. CDR3 sequence (DNA): TGTGCCAGCAGCACGAGCGGGGGACGCACAGATACGCAGTATTTT.

This clone was detected many times. The rearrangement joins TRBV7-6 to TRBJ2-2; D remains ambiguous. With 3 bases removed from V and 5 bases from J, the gap between germline ends came to 4 bases. CDR3 length: 12 amino acids. CDR1 is SGHVS and CDR2 is FNYEAQ in the germline V gene. In DNA form, the CDR3 reads TGTGCCAGCAGCTTGCCTACCGGGGAGCTGTTTTTT. This codes for CASSLPTGELFF. Full variable domain (outside the CDR3, taken from reference TRBV7-6 and TRBJ2-2): GAGVSQSPRYKVTKRGQDVALRCDPISGHVSLYWYRQALGQGPEFLTYFNYEAQQDKSGLPNDRFSAERPEGSISTLTIQRTEQRDSAMYRCASSLPTGELFFGEGSRLTVL.

DNA of the CDR3: TGTGCCAGCAGCCTGTTCCAAGAGACCCAGTACTTC. This encodes CASSLFQETQYF. The chain is built from TRBV5-4 and TRBJ2-5, with D unresolved. The CDR3 loop spans 12 amino acids. Between the trimmed V and J ends, which lost 4 bases and 1 base, there was a span of 5 bases. Germline loops: CDR1 SGHNT, CDR2 YYREEE (reference sequence).